This is a list of T cell receptor beta chains from one sample in a study of blood T cells in healthy people across ages. TCRdb re-called the 5' RACE reads with MiXCR, one entry per CDR3 protein. This table holds 550,000 to 750,000 distinct CDR3 sequences, under 25% found once. The source material was blood. The source of these receptors is a man between 70 and 80 years old in good health. The CDR3 runs from the conserved cysteine through the conserved F or W. A D gene is named only where the DNA matches it firmly. Size values are once, few and many counts, or a class for expanded clones, and some rows have none.

>NA|NA|TRBV12-3/TRBV12-4|TRBJ1-5
CACGSNQPQHF
TGTGCCTGTGGCAGCAATCAGCCCCAGCATTTT
>NA|NA|TRBV2|TRBJ2-7
CASRTGTDPKQYF
TGTGCCAGCAGGACCGGGACGGATCCCAAGCAGTACTTC
>NA|many|TRBV5-1|TRBJ2-5
CASNPGARETQYF
TGCGCCAGCAACCCGGGAGCGAGGGAGACCCAGTACTTC
>NA|few|TRBV28|TRBJ1-2
CASSLLQERGYTF
TGTGCCAGCAGTTTACTACAGGAGCGTGGCTACACCTTC
>TRBD2|few|TRBV20-1|TRBJ2-1
CSAPPVPSGKWSSYNEQFF
TGCAGTGCCCCTCCGGTGCCTAGCGGAAAATGGAGCTCCTACAATGAGCAGTTCTTC
>NA|few|TRBV6-6|TRBJ2-7
CASQGHEQYF
TGTGCCAGCCAGGGGCACGAGCAGTACTTC
>NA|NA|TRBV6-5|TRBJ2-5
CASSYSIIQETQYF
TGTGCCAGCAGTTACTCGATCATACAAGAGACCCAGTACTTC
>TRBD2|NA|TRBV7-2|TRBJ2-7
CASSTDGRATYEQYF
TGTGCCAGCAGCACAGACGGGAGGGCCACGTACGAGCAGTACTTC
>NA|NA|TRBV27|TRBJ2-3
CASKVRDTQYF
TGTGCCAGCAAAGTAAGAGATACGCAGTATTTT
>NA|NA|TRBV29-1|TRBJ2-7
CSVAGGARGLSYEQYF
TGCAGCGTTGCTGGGGGGGCCAGGGGGCTGTCCTACGAGCAGTACTTC
>TRBD1|NA|TRBV5-4|TRBJ2-7
CASSPGGIQGAKNEQYF
TGTGCCAGCAGCCCCGGAGGGATTCAGGGGGCGAAGAACGAGCAGTACTTC
>TRBD1|few|TRBV3-1|TRBJ1-2
CASSQDLQQGRDYGYTF
TGTGCCAGCAGCCAAGATCTACAACAGGGGAGAGACTATGGCTACACCTTC
>TRBD1|NA|TRBV7-2|TRBJ2-7
CASRLGTDDPYEQYF
TGTGCCAGCAGACTAGGGACAGACGATCCCTACGAGCAGTACTTC
>NA|many|TRBV5-1|TRBJ2-5
CASSLGTTQETQYF
TGCGCCAGCAGCTTGGGGACTACCCAAGAGACCCAGTACTTC
>NA|many|TRBV6-4|TRBJ1-2
CASSDSGYGYTF
TGTGCCAGCAGTGACTCAGGGTATGGCTACACCTTC
>TRBD2|few|TRBV28|TRBJ2-7
CASSWTSAAYEQYF
TGTGCCAGCAGTTGGACTAGCGCGGCCTACGAGCAGTACTTC
>TRBD1|NA|TRBV7-3|TRBJ2-4
CASSSGQGNIQYF
TGTGCCAGCAGCTCGGGACAGGGAAACATTCAGTACTTC
>TRBD2|NA|TRBV20-1|TRBJ2-5
CSARGLAAHNERFF
TGCAGTGCTAGAGGTCTAGCGGCCCACAATGAGCGGTTCTTC
>NA|NA|TRBV20-1|TRBJ2-5
CSASQGLGRETQYF
TGCAGTGCTAGTCAAGGCCTGGGAAGGGAGACCCAGTACTTC